This TCR beta chain emerged from a study of cytomegalovirus exposure and HLA in healthy donors. Across the study: Ancestry clustering placed more than 65% of roughly 410 genotyped donors in the Caucasian-associated cluster.

60 Vbeta and 13 Jbeta primers were used in PCR. Some clones are missing from TCRdb's copy, which holds only in-frame ones; the method was immunoSEQ multiplex PCR. The table shows 200,000 to 250,000 clones, with 76% occurring only once. Germline CDR1 reads SGHRS; CDR2 reads YFSETQ. This CDR3 contains 17 residues. V gave up 6 bases and J gave up 2 bases; unmatched junction bases: 16. Comments on this clone: The antigen remains undetermined.

Findings of the study overall: A later analysis reported that several of the most significant clusters appeared to be linked to common viral pathogens, among them Epstein-Barr virus. Most CMV-associated TCR beta chains were later found to appear HLA-restricted.

This sequence originates from a man aged 18 to 29 in good health and CMV-seronegative. Sequenced sample: PBMCs. The chain has TRBV5-1 and TRBJ2-7, with 8 bases lining up with TRBD1. CDR3 coding DNA: TGCGCCAGCACGGCGGAACCGGGACAGGAAGGGGCCTACGAGCAGTACTTC. Its protein is CASTAEPGQEGAYEQYF.